The present T cell receptor (beta chain) was sequenced within a study of T-cell reconstitution after alpha-beta-depleted transplantation in children. Study-wide points: About two months after transplant, alpha-beta T cells reportedly came from several hundred expanded graft clones.

In the case of this clonotype: The antigen is not known.

This sample's TCRbeta library carried unique molecular identifier barcodes. TCRdb reanalysed the PCR reads using MiXCR and keeps one entry per CDR3 protein. The table lists fewer than 450,000 distinct CDR3 sequences, around 16% of them singletons. This CDR3 is 18 amino acids long. CDR1 is PRHDT, CDR2 FYEKMQ, per germline (reference sequence). After removal of 0 bases from V and 1 base from J, the junction contained 8 bases not matched to a gene. The sample here was PBMCs, mostly from graft donor cells, taken 360 days after TCRalphabeta/CD19-depleted stem cell transplant. The TCR originated in a male patient between 2 and 15 years old who had a stem cell transplant for acute lymphoblastic leukemia, so the T cells may come from the graft donor. The V and J genes are TRBV13 and TRBJ2-5; the match to TRBD1 covers 10 bases. DNA of the CDR3: TGTGCCAGCAGCTTAGGCCGGGACAGGGGCGGTCTCCAAGAGACCCAGTACTTC. Encoded protein: CASSLGRDRGGLQETQYF.